These 20 T cell receptor beta chains were all obtained from the same sample, sequenced in a study of early T cells in non-severe SARS-CoV-2 infection. TCRdb analysed the 5' RACE reads with MiXCR anew, one entry per CDR3 protein. The sample contains approximately 83,000 distinct CDR3 sequences, around 15% of which appear only once. The material sequenced was whole blood. The receptors originated from an adult who was a healthcare worker with PCR-confirmed SARS-CoV-2 infection or an uninfected control (not recorded which).

The genes are TRBV27 and TRBJ2-5; D might be TRBD1 or TRBD2, each matching 6 bases. The CDR3 is made up of 15 amino acids. CDR1 is MNHEY, CDR2 SMNVEV, per germline (reference sequence). V lost 7 bases and J 3 bases, leaving 18 bases between the germline ends. CDR3 in amino acids: CASKKVEGGEETQYF. In nucleotides, the CDR3 is TGTGCCAGCAAAAAGGTAGAGGGGGGCGAAGAGACCCAGTACTTC.

The chain employs TRBV29-1 and TRBJ1-2; tentative D call: TRBD1 (6 bases). Germline-derived CDR1 and CDR2 are SQVTM and ANQGSEA. The CDR3 has 12 amino acids. Between the trimmed V and J ends, which lost 4 bases and 5 bases, there was a span of 11 bases. CDR3 region: CSVGTETYGYTF. The CDR3 DNA reads TGCAGCGTTGGGACAGAGACTTATGGCTACACCTTC.

V usage is TRBV12-3 or TRBV12-4 and J usage is TRBJ2-7; 9 nucleotides agree with TRBD2. V lost 3 bases and J lost 2; bases outside the gene matches: 5. The CDR3 runs 15 residues. The CDR3 coding sequence is TGTGCCAGCAGTTTTGGCGGGGGGGTCCCCTACGAGCAGTACTTC. Its protein product is CASSFGGGVPYEQYF.

This clonotype occurred many times. The chain carries TRBV7-6 and TRBJ2-7, with D perhaps matching TRBD2 (5 bases). The germline V gene encodes CDR1 SGHVS and CDR2 FNYEAQ. V was trimmed by 1 base and J by 2 bases, leaving 6 bases between them. CDR3 length: 13 amino acids. This CDR3 reads CASSLGETYEQYF. The CDR3 DNA reads as TGTGCCAGCAGCTTAGGGGAGACCTACGAGCAGTACTTC.

This clonotype was counted a few times. Here the CDR3 reads CSAGGGRETQYF. The CDR3 DNA sequence: TGCAGCGCCGGAGGGGGGCGAGAGACCCAGTACTTC. The chain couples TRBV29-1 to TRBJ2-5, with D perhaps assigned TRBD1 or TRBD2 (6 bases each). Trimming removed 7 bases at V and 4 bases at J, with 13 bases between. Germline V gene sequence: CDR1 SQVTM, CDR2 ANQGSEA. The CDR3 has 12 residues.

The rearrangement links TRBV29-1 to TRBJ1-2; D is unresolved. CDR3 length: 9 amino acids. Germline V gene data show CDR1 as SQVTM and CDR2 as ANQGSEA. V lost 6 bases and J lost 8, with 7 bases in between. Written as DNA, the CDR3 is TGCAGCGTCAACCCCGGCTACACCTTC. It yields the protein CSVNPGYTF.

This clonotype was observed a few times. J is TRBJ1-2 and V is TRBV6-1; 7 bases map to TRBD1. V was clipped by 7 bases and J by 4 bases; unmatched bases: 9. This CDR3 contains 14 residues. CDR1 is MNHNS and CDR2 is SASEGT in the germline V gene. CDR3 DNA: TGTGCCAGCAATCCCGACAGGGACAGCTATGGCTACACCTTC. It is translated as CASNPDRDSYGYTF.

This clonotype was counted only a few times. The V gene is TRBV7-9, the J gene TRBJ1-2, with 7 bases matching TRBD1. Germline CDR1 and CDR2: SEHNR and FQNEAQ (reference sequence). J was trimmed by 6 bases and V by 5 bases; bases with no gene match: 6. The CDR3 extends over 13 amino acids. The CDR3 region has the DNA TGTGCCAGCAGCCTACAGGGGTTGAATGGCTACACCTTC. Translation: CASSLQGLNGYTF.

This clonotype has a count of ten or more. The gene calls are TRBV19 and TRBJ1-2; D remains ambiguous. Trimming shortened V by 3 bases and J by 8 bases, and 10 bases separated the two germline ends. CDR1 and CDR2 (germline): LNHDA, SQIVND (reference sequence). This CDR3 contains 12 residues. CDR3 bases: TGTGCCAGTAGTATGTCGGGGTTGGGCTACACCTTC. It yields the protein CASSMSGLGYTF.

The chain recombines TRBV7-9 with TRBJ2-1; 10 positions agree with TRBD1. V trimming: 5 bases; J trimming: 7 bases; junction bases outside the gene matches: 5. CDR3 length equals 14 residues. CDR1 and CDR2 from the germline V gene are SEHNR and FQNEAQ (reference sequence). CDR3 nucleotides: TGTGCCAGCAGCCCCGGGACAGGGGCTAATGAGCAGTTCTTC. This encodes CASSPGTGANEQFF.

This clonotype was seen at least ten times. CDR3 region: CASSFSFKGTGQSYEQYF. The DNA of the CDR3 is TGTGCCAGCAGCTTCTCTTTTAAGGGGACAGGGCAATCCTACGAGCAGTACTTC. The chain joins TRBV7-6 to TRBJ2-7, with 9 bases aligning to TRBD1. The germline gives CDR1 SGHVS, CDR2 FNYEAQ. V shed 3 bases and J 1 base; nucleotides not matched to a gene: 13. CDR3 size: 18 residues. Based on the CDR3 plus reference TRBV7-6 and TRBJ2-7, the full variable domain is GAGVSQSPRYKVTKRGQDVALRCDPISGHVSLYWYRQALGQGPEFLTYFNYEAQQDKSGLPNDRFSAERPEGSISTLTIQRTEQRDSAMYRCASSFSFKGTGQSYEQYFGPGTRLTVT.

CDR3 coding DNA: TGTGCCAGCAGAACCGGGACAAACCAAGAGACCCAGTACTTC. It encodes CASRTGTNQETQYF. The chain carries TRBV2 and TRBJ2-5; possibly TRBD1 for D (6 bases). Trimming cost V 6 bases and J 0 bases, with 11 bases left between them. The CDR3 has 14 amino acids. Looked up from germline, CDR1 is SNHLY and CDR2 is FYNNEI.

The V call is TRBV20-1, the J call TRBJ2-1, with 8 bases that match TRBD2. This CDR3 region has 13 residues. Trimming took 7 bases from V and 7 from J; bases not matched to a gene: 9. The germline CDR1 and CDR2 sequences are DFQATT and SNEGSKA (reference sequence). CDR3 amino acids: CSGLSGGANEQFF. CDR3 in DNA: TGCAGTGGGTTGTCCGGGGGGGCAAATGAGCAGTTCTTC.

This clonotype was recorded a few times. V usage is TRBV19 and J usage is TRBJ2-1; D is perhaps TRBD1 (6 bases). The germline V and J ends were trimmed by 10 bases and 0 bases, with 16 bases remaining between them. The CDR3 loop spans 15 amino acids. Germline CDR1 LNHDA, CDR2 SQIVND (reference sequence). The CDR3 coding sequence is TGTGCCACCGCAGAACAGGGACGCTCCTACAATGAGCAGTTCTTC. Protein: CATAEQGRSYNEQFF.

This clonotype showed up just a few times. V and J are TRBV3-1 and TRBJ1-5; no definite D call. V gave up 2 bases and J gave up 5 bases, with 7 bases separating them. The germline V gene encodes CDR1 LGHDT and CDR2 YNNKEL (reference sequence). This CDR3 spans 13 amino acids. As DNA, the CDR3 is TGTGCCAGCAGCCAATCTCAGGATCAGCCCCAGCATTTT. Protein product: CASSQSQDQPQHF.

The rearrangement links TRBV29-1 to TRBJ1-2; no reliable D call. V lost 0 bases to trimming and J lost 0 bases, with 8 bases between them. The CDR3 covers 14 residues. Germline CDR1 SQVTM, CDR2 ANQGSEA. The CDR3 bases are TGCAGCGTTGAAGAGCGGACCGCTAACTATGGCTACACCTTC. Protein: CSVEERTANYGYTF.

The rearrangement uses TRBV7-9 and TRBJ2-2; D uncertain. Trimming stripped 4 bases from V and 4 bases from J, with 16 bases between. In germline, CDR1 is SEHNR, CDR2 FQNEAQ (reference sequence). The CDR3 sequence is 16 residues long. The CDR3 nucleotides read TGTGCCAGCAGCTCGCGCCCCGGGCTATCCACCGGGGAGCTGTTTTTT. This codes for CASSSRPGLSTGELFF.

This clonotype appeared a few times. The rearrangement links TRBV10-3 to TRBJ1-1, with D tentatively TRBD1 (6 bases). The CDR3 sequence is 15 residues long. Germline CDR1 is ENHRY and CDR2 is SYGVKD. V was pared by 4 bases and J by 0 bases, with 12 bases between. CDR3 in amino acids: CAISGQDILNTEAFF. In DNA, the CDR3 is TGTGCCATCAGTGGACAGGATATCCTGAACACTGAAGCTTTCTTT.

This clonotype has a count of ten or more. The DNA for the CDR3 is TGCGCCAGCAGCCAAGTCAGGGGCGCTGACACCGGGGAGCTGTTTTTT. It translates to CASSQVRGADTGELFF. V gene TRBV4-1 combines with J gene TRBJ2-2; a possible D gene is TRBD1 (6 bases). This CDR3 is 16 amino acids long. V shed 1 base and J shed 3 bases, with 12 bases lying between them. The germline V gene encodes CDR1 MGHRA and CDR2 YSYEKL.

The rearrangement joins TRBV11-3 to TRBJ1-5; D not resolved. Trimming pared 0 bases from V and 4 bases from J, leaving 7 bases between. Germline CDR1 SGHNT, CDR2 YENEEA. The CDR3 has 14 amino acids. CDR3 nucleotides: TGTGCCAGCAGCTTAGAAGGCGTAAATCAGCCCCAGCATTTT. Protein sequence: CASSLEGVNQPQHF.